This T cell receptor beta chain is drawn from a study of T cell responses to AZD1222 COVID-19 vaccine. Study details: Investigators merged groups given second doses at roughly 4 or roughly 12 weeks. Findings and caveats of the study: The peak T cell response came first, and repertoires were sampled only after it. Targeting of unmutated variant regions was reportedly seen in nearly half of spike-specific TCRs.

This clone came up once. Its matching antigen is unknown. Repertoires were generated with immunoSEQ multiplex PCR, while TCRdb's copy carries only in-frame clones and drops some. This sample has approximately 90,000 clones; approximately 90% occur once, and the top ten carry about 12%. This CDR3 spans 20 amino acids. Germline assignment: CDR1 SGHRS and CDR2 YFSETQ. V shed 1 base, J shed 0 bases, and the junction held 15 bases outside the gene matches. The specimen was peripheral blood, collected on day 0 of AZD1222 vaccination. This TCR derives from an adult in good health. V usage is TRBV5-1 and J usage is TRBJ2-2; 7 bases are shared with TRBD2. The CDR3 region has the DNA TGCGCCAGCAGCTTGCGCGGGCCCAGCTCTAGCGGAGCGAACACCGGGGAGCTGTTTTTT. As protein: CASSLRGPSSSGANTGELFF.